This TCR beta chain is drawn from a study of siplizumab effects on memory and regulatory T cells. The assay looked at some 93,000 TCR templates in each sample. The repertoire was sequenced with immunoSEQ multiplex PCR; TCRdb's copy has only in-frame clones and lacks some. This table holds about 50,000 clones, over 90% found once. As to this clone: Its antigen is currently unknown.

Notes on the study in general: It seemed that naive T cells were more diverse than memory cells and were major contributors to the alloresponse.

This clonotype was sampled from a human donor in good health. Sequencing was carried out using CD8+ T cells sorted from blood.

CDR3 DNA: TGTGCCAGCAGTGACAGGGGGACGAACACTGAAGCTTTCTTT. Protein: CASSDRGTNTEAFF. V and J are TRBV2 and TRBJ1-1; 7 nucleotides agree with TRBD1. The CDR3 totals 14 residues. From germline, CDR1 is SNHLY and CDR2 FYNNEI. V dropped 3 bases and J dropped 1; count of bases not matched to a gene: 2.